The 21 T cell receptor beta chains listed next were all sequenced from one sample in a study of tumor and adjacent non-tumor tissue in lung cancer. The library came from three nested PCR rounds adapted from ARM-PCR protocols. From the multiplex PCR reads, TCRdb called clonotypes with MiXCR, one entry per CDR3 protein. The sample contains 80,000 to 130,000 distinct CDR3 sequences, 65% of which appear only once. This sample's RNA came from whole unsorted tissue. More than 3 cm separated this lung sample from the edge of the tumor. The specimen was distant non-tumor lung tissue. The source of these receptors is a man aged 30 to 45 with non-small cell lung cancer.

On this clonotype itself: One end of the junction varies from germline; a read error may be responsible. This chain links TRBV12-3 or TRBV12-4 with TRBJ1-1; a possible D gene is TRBD1 (6 bases). The CDR3 covers 14 residues. In DNA form, the CDR3 reads TGTGCCAGCAATTTAGCAGGGGTGAACACTGAAGCTATCTTT. Translating gives CASNLAGVNTEAIF.

Worth noting for this clonotype: The final CDR3 position lacks the conserved phenylalanine or tryptophan, pointing to a likely read error. The J gene is TRBJ2-7, the V gene TRBV11-2; tentatively, D is TRBD1 (6 bases). V lost 4 bases to trimming and J lost 3 bases, with 25 bases between them. Germline CDR1 is SGHAT and CDR2 is FQNNGV. This CDR3 spans 18 amino acids. The CDR3 loop reads CASSWLVRDTSRGYEQYL. The CDR3 DNA sequence: TGTGCCAGCAGCTGGTTAGTCCGGGACACCTCCCGCGGCTACGAGCAGTACTTA.

The sample holds a few counts of this clonotype. A read error is possible here, since a much larger clone lies one base away. The chain links TRBV4-3 to TRBJ2-1, with a tentative D call TRBD2 (5 bases). This CDR3 is 13 amino acids long. Per germline, CDR1 LGHNA and CDR2 YSLEER. CDR3 loop: CASSQDLWNELFF. CDR3 bases: TGCGCCAGCAGCCAGGACTTGTGGAATGAGCTGTTCTTC.

This clonotype was seen a handful of times. Given a much more abundant clone one base away, this may be a read error. The chain has TRBV13 and TRBJ2-3; D not certain. V lost 3 bases and J 3 bases, leaving 7 bases between the germline ends. The germline V gene has CDR1 PRHDT and CDR2 FYEKMQ (reference sequence). This CDR3 has 13 residues. The CDR3 spells CASSLCGTDTQYF. CDR3 nucleotide sequence: TGTGCCAGCAGCTTGTGTGGGACAGATACGCAGTATTTT.

In its sample, this clonotype was seen a few times. A read error may explain this, as a much larger clone is one base away. No conserved phenylalanine or tryptophan ends this CDR3, so it is likely a read error. The V call is TRBV6-6, the J call TRBJ1-1; D remains unclear. V was shortened by 4 bases and J by 0 bases, with 12 bases between the two germline ends. CDR1 MNHNY and CDR2 SVGAGI come from the germline V gene (reference sequence). The CDR3 consists of 15 residues. CDR3: CASSSPRAVNTEAFL. For the CDR3, the DNA is TGTGCCAGCAGTTCCCCCCGGGCGGTGAACACTGAAGCTTTCCTT.

Notes on this clonotype: One end of the junction does not line up with germline, which may come from a read error. V is TRBV4-3 and J is TRBJ2-2; TRBD2 matches 8 bases. CDR3 size: 16 residues. Germline CDR1 LGHNA, CDR2 YSLEER. The CDR3 DNA follows: TGCGCCAACAGCCCTAGAGCGGGGGCATTCAGCGGGGAACTGTTTTTT. Translating it yields CANSPRAGAFSGELFF.

Of note for this clonotype: Without the conserved terminal phenylalanine or tryptophan, this CDR3 likely stems from a read error. This chain connects TRBV11-2 to TRBJ1-5, with D perhaps TRBD1 (5 bases). The CDR3 covers 15 residues. The germline gives CDR1 SGHAT, CDR2 FQNNGV. As DNA, the CDR3 is TGTGCCAGCGGCTTAGGGACGGCGGCTAGTAAGCCCCAGCATCTT. Its translation is CASGLGTAASKPQHL.

Details on this clonotype: No conserved phenylalanine or tryptophan is present at the end of the CDR3, so a read error is the likely explanation. The chain couples TRBV20-1 to TRBJ1-5, with no clear D. The CDR3 runs to 17 residues. V lost 0 bases and J 5 bases, leaving 20 bases between the germline ends. CDR1 is DFQATT and CDR2 is SNEGSKA in the germline V gene (reference sequence). CDR3 loop: CSARDLSPKVMDQPQHS. CDR3 coding DNA: TGCAGTGCTAGAGATCTCTCCCCGAAAGTAATGGATCAGCCCCAGCATTCT.

This clonotype has only a few counts. The chain joins TRBV11-2 to TRBJ2-2; D remains ambiguous. CDR1 and CDR2 from the germline V gene are SGHAT and FQNNGV. CDR3 length: 14 residues. Trimming removed 8 bases from V and 8 bases from J, with 18 bases in between. The CDR3 loop reads CASCRGGRWGELFF. CDR3 DNA sequence: TGTGCCAGCTGCCGAGGCGGCCGGTGGGGGGAGCTGTTTTTT. Drawing the rest from reference TRBV11-2 and TRBJ2-2, the complete variable domain is EAGVAQSPRYKIIEKRQSVAFWCNPISGHATLYWYQQILGQGPKLLIQFQNNGVVDDSQLPKDRFSAERLKGVDSTLKIQPAKLEDSAVYLCASCRGGRWGELFFGEGSRLTVL.

In the case of this clonotype: The conserved closing phenylalanine or tryptophan is absent in this CDR3, likely reflecting a read error. V gene TRBV11-2 combines with J gene TRBJ2-6; a weak D match, TRBD1 (6 bases). The CDR3 runs 17 residues. CDR1 SGHAT and CDR2 FQNNGV come from the germline V gene. The V end was cut by 5 bases, the J end by 5 bases, with 19 bases between. The CDR3 nucleotides are TGTGCCAGCAGCCCCGGGACACTCTACCGCTGGGCCAACGTCCTGACTTCC. Protein sequence: CASSPGTLYRWANVLTS.

This clonotype was observed at least ten times. This chain links TRBV6-2 or TRBV6-3 with TRBJ2-4; D call uncertain. The CDR3 runs to 15 residues. Trimming pared 0 bases from V and 4 bases from J, leaving 10 bases between. CDR1 and CDR2 from the germline V gene are MNHEY and SVGEGT. The CDR3 DNA reads TGTGCCAGCAGTTACTCAGCAGAGAAGAAAAACATTCAGTACTTC. Amino acids: CASSYSAEKKNIQYF.

Comment on this clonotype: A read error is likely, as this CDR3 ends without the conserved phenylalanine or tryptophan. This sequence joins TRBV12-3 or TRBV12-4 and TRBJ2-7; 7 bases fit TRBD2. The CDR3 extends over 13 amino acids. The V and J ends lost 2 bases and 6 bases, in that order; junction bases with no gene match: 4. The CDR3 DNA follows: TGTGCCAGCAGTTTATGTGGGAGGGCCGAGCAGTACTTA. It yields the protein CASSLCGRAEQYL.

V is TRBV6-5 and J is TRBJ1-2; D possibly corresponds to TRBD1 (6 bases). V dropped 6 bases and J dropped 8 bases, with 19 bases sitting between them. Germline CDR1 reads MNHEY; CDR2 reads SVGAGI. The CDR3 loop spans 14 amino acids. CDR3 amino acids: CASSPPCRGGGYTF. The CDR3 DNA is TGTGCCAGCAGCCCCCCCTGCAGGGGTGGCGGCTACACCTTC.

The table lists this clonotype with a few counts. V is TRBV11-2 and J is TRBJ2-7; TRBD2 agrees at 9 bases. After removal of 9 bases from V and 1 base from J, the junction contained 16 bases not matched to a gene. The length of the CDR3 is 17 residues. The germline V gene encodes CDR1 SGHAT and CDR2 FQNNGV. The CDR3 loop reads CASSVPRGTSSSYEQYF. The CDR3 region has the DNA TGTGCCAGTAGCGTCCCCCGAGGGACTAGCTCTTCCTACGAGCAGTACTTC.

With respect to this clonotype: One junction end disagrees with the germline gene, perhaps due to a read error. The rearrangement uses TRBV6-2 or TRBV6-3 and TRBJ1-1, with D perhaps TRBD1 (6 bases). This CDR3 comprises 12 residues. Per the germline V gene, CDR1 is MNHEY and CDR2 is SVGEGT. As DNA, the CDR3 is TGTGCCAGCAGTTACGTAGGGGGGGAAGTTTTCTTT. This sequence encodes CASSYVGGEVFF.

This clonotype was observed a few times. Given a much more abundant clone one base away, this may be a read error. The gene calls are TRBV6-2 or TRBV6-3 and TRBJ2-3, with D uncertain. Germline CDR1 and CDR2: MNHEY and SVGEGT. The CDR3 loop spans 12 amino acids. CDR3 nucleotide sequence: TGTGCCAGCAGTTACTCGAAGGGTACGCGGTATTTT. It yields the protein CASSYSKGTRYF.

Worth noting for this clonotype: It is likely a read error, because the conserved phenylalanine at the end of the CDR3 is missing. This chain links TRBV20-1 with TRBJ1-5, with TRBD1 identical over 10 bases. This CDR3 region has 15 residues. Germline CDR1 reads DFQATT; CDR2 reads SNEGSKA (reference sequence). The CDR3 here is CSATTGGWRNQPQHL. Here the CDR3 DNA reads TGCAGTGCAACGACAGGGGGCTGGCGCAATCAGCCTCAGCATCTT.

On this clonotype itself: Just one base apart from a much larger clone, this may be a read error. This CDR3 is missing its conserved last phenylalanine or tryptophan, likely due to a read error. The chain is built from TRBV12-3 or TRBV12-4 and TRBJ1-4; perhaps TRBD1 as D (6 bases). V gave up 7 bases and J gave up 6 bases, with 18 bases separating them. This CDR3 is built from 15 residues. The chain's CDR3 is CASTKLVTGDEKLFS. CDR3 nucleotide sequence: TGTGCCAGCACAAAGCTCGTGACAGGCGATGAAAAACTGTTTTCT.

On this clonotype: This likely comes from a read error, as the CDR3 has no conserved phenylalanine or tryptophan at its end. The chain recombines TRBV29-1 with TRBJ2-2; 13 positions agree with TRBD2. Per germline, CDR1 SQVTM and CDR2 ANQGSEA. This CDR3 has 17 residues. V trimming: 1 base; J trimming: 0 bases; junction bases outside the gene matches: 2. CDR3 sequence reads: CSVEVTSGGTNTGELFI. The CDR3 DNA sequence: TGCAGCGTTGAAGTGACTAGCGGGGGGACGAACACCGGGGAGCTGTTTATT.

Comment on this clonotype: One junction end does not reproduce the germline sequence, and a read error may be involved. The CDR3 bases are TGTGTCAGCAGCTCTCTTTTTGGTCAATACATGGACACTGAAGCTTTCTTT. Its translation: CVSSSLFGQYMDTEAFF. V and J are TRBV6-5 and TRBJ1-1; D not resolved. The CDR3 covers 17 residues. The germline gives CDR1 MNHEY, CDR2 SVGAGI.

Details on this clonotype: A read error may be the cause here, since a much bigger clone is one base away. V gene TRBV10-1 combines with J gene TRBJ2-7; D perhaps matches TRBD2 (6 bases). Looked up from germline, CDR1 is WNHNN and CDR2 is SYGVQD (reference sequence). V lost 6 bases and J lost 0, with 9 bases in between. The CDR3 runs 13 residues. The CDR3 spells CASSMGLSYEQYF. Written as DNA, the CDR3 is TGCGCCAGCAGCATGGGACTCTCCTACGAGCAGTACTTC.